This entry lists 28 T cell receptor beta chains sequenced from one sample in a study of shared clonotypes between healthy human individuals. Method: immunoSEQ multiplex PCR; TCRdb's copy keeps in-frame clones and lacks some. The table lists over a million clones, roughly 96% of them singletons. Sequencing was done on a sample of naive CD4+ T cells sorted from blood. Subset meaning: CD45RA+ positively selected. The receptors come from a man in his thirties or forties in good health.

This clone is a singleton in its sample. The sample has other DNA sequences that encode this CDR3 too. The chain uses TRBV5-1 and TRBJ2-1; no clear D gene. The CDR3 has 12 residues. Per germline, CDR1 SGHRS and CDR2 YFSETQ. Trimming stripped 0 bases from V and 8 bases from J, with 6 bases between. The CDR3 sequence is CASSLDRDEQFF. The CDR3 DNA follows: TGCGCCAGCAGCTTGGATAGGGATGAGCAGTTCTTC.

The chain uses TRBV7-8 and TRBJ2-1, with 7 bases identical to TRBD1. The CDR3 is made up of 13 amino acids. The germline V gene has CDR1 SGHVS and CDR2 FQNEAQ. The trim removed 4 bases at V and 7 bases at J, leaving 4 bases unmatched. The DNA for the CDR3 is TGTGCCAGCAGCTCGGGACAGATGAATGAGCAGTTCTTC. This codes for CASSSGQMNEQFF.

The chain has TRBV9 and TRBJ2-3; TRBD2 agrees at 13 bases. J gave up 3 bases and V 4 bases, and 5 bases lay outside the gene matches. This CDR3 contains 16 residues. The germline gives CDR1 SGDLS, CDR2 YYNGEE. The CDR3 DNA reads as TGTGCCAGCAGCCCAGGGACTAGCGGGACGACAGATACGCAGTATTTT. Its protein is CASSPGTSGTTDTQYF.

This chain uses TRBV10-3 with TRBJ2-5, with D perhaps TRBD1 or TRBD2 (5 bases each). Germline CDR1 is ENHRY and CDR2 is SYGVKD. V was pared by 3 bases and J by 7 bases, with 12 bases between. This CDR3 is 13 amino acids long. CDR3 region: CAISDRDASTQYF. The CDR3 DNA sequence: TGTGCCATCAGTGACAGGGACGCGTCGACCCAGTACTTC.

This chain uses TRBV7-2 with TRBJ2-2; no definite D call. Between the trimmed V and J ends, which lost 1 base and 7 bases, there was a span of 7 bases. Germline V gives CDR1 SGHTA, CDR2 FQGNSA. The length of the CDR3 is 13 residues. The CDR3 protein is CASSLEASGELFF. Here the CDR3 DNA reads TGTGCCAGCAGCTTAGAGGCTAGCGGGGAGCTGTTTTTT.

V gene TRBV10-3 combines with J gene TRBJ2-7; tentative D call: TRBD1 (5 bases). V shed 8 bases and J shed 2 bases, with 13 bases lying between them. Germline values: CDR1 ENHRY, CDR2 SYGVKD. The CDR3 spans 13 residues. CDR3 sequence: CAIWGGKAYEQYF. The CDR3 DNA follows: TGTGCCATCTGGGGCGGAAAGGCCTACGAGCAGTACTTC.

The chain's CDR3 is CASSGTRNSYEQYF. As DNA, the CDR3 is TGTGCCAGCAGTGGGACTAGGAATTCCTACGAGCAGTACTTC. V and J are TRBV2 and TRBJ2-7, with 7 bases identical to TRBD2. This CDR3 has 14 amino acids. V trimming: 4 bases; J trimming: 1 base; junction bases outside the gene matches: 4. CDR1 is SNHLY, CDR2 FYNNEI, per germline.

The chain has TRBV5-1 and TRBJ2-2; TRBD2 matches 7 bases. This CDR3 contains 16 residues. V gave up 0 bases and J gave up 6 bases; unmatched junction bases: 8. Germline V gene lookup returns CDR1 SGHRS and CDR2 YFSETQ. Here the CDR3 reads CASSLEPTSTSGELFF. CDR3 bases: TGCGCCAGCAGCTTGGAACCGACTAGCACCTCCGGGGAGCTGTTTTTT. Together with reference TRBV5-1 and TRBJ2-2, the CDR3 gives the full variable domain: KAGVTQTPRYLIKTRGQQVTLSCSPISGHRSVSWYQQTPGQGLQFLFEYFSETQRNKGNFPGRFSGRQFSNSRSEMNVSTLELGDSALYLCASSLEPTSTSGELFFGEGSRLTVL.

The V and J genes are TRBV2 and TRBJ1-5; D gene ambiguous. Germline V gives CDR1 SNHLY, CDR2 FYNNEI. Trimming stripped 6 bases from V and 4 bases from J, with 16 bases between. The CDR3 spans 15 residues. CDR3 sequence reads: CASRLGRLKNQPQHF. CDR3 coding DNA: TGTGCCAGCAGGTTGGGCAGGTTAAAAAATCAGCCCCAGCATTTT. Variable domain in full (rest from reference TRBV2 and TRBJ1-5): EPEVTQTPSHQVTQMGQEVILRCVPISNHLYFYWYRQILGQKVEFLVSFYNNEISEKSEIFDDQFSVERPDGSNFTLKIRSTKLEDSAMYFCASRLGRLKNQPQHFGDGTRLSIL.

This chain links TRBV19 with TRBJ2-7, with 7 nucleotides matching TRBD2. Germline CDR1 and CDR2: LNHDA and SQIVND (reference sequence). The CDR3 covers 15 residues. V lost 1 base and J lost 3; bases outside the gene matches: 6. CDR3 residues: CASSIVRGVNYEQYF. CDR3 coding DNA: TGTGCCAGTAGTATAGTACGGGGGGTGAACTACGAGCAGTACTTC.

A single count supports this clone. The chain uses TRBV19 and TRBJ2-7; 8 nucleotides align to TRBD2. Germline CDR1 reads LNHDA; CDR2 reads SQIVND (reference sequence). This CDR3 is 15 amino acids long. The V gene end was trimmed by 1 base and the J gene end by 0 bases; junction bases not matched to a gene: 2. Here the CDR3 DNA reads TGTGCCAGTAGTATAGGACTAGCGAGCTCCTACGAGCAGTACTTC. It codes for CASSIGLASSYEQYF.

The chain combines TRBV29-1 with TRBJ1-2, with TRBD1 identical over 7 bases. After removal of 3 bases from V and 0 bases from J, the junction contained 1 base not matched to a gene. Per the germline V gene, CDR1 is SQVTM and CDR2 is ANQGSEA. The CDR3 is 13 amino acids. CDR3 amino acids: CSVDRGSNYGYTF. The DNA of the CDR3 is TGCAGCGTTGACAGGGGGTCTAACTATGGCTACACCTTC.

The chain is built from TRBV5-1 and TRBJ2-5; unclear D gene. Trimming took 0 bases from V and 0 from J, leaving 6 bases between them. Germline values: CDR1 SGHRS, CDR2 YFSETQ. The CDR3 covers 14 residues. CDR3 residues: CASSLVPYQETQYF. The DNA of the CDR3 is TGCGCCAGCAGCTTGGTGCCTTACCAAGAGACCCAGTACTTC.

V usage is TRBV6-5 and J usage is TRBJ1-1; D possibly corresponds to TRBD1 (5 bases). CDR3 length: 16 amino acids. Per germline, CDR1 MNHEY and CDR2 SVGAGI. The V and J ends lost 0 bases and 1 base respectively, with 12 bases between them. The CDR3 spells CASSYSTGGSNTEAFF. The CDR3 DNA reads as TGTGCCAGCAGTTACTCGACTGGGGGGTCGAACACTGAAGCTTTCTTT.

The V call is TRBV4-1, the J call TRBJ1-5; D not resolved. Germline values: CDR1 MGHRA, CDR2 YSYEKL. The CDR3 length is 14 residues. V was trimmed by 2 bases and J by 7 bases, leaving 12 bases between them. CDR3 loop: CASSQTMDRQPQHF. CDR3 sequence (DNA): TGCGCCAGCAGCCAAACCATGGATCGGCAGCCCCAGCATTTT.

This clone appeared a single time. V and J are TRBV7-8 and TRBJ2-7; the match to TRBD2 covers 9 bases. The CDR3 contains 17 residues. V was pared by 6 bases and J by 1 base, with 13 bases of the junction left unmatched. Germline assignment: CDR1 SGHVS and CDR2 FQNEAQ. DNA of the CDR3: TGTGCCAGCAGTTTCCACATAGCGGGAGTGGGGTCCTACGAGCAGTACTTC. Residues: CASSFHIAGVGSYEQYF.

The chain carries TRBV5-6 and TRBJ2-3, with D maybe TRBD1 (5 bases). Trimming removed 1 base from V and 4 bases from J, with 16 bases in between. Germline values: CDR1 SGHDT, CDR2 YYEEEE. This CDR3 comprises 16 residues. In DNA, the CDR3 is TGTGCCAGCAGCTTGAGGTTTAATGGGGCATCAGATACGCAGTATTTT. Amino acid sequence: CASSLRFNGASDTQYF.

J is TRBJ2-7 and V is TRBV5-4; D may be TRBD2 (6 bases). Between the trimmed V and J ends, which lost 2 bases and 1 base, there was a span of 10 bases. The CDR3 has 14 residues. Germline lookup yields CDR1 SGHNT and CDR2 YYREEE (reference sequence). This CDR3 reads CASSLIGRSYEQYF. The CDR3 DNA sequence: TGTGCCAGCAGCTTAATCGGGAGATCCTACGAGCAGTACTTC.

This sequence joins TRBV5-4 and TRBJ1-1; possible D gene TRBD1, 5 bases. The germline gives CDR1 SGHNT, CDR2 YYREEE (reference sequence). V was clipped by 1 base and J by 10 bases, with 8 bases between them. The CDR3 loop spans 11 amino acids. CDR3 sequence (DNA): TGTGCCAGCAGCTTGCGAGGGGTAGCTTTCTTT. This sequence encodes CASSLRGVAFF.

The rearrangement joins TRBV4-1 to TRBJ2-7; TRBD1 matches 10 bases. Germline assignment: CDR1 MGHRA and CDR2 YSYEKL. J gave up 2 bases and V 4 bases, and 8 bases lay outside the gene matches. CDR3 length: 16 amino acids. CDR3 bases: TGCGCCAGCAGCCCGGGACAGGGGACCTACACCTACGAGCAGTACTTC. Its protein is CASSPGQGTYTYEQYF.

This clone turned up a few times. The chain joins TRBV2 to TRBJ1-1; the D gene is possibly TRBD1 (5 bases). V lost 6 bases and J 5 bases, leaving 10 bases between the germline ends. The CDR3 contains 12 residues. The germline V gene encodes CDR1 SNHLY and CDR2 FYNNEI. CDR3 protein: CASSSGGTEAFF. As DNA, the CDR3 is TGTGCCAGCAGCTCCGGGGGGACTGAAGCTTTCTTT.

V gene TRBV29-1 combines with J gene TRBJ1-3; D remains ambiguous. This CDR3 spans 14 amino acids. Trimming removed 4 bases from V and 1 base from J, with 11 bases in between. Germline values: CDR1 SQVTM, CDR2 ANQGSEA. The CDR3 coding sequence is TGCAGCGTTGGAATGGCGGTTTCTGGAAACACCATATATTTT. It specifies CSVGMAVSGNTIYF.

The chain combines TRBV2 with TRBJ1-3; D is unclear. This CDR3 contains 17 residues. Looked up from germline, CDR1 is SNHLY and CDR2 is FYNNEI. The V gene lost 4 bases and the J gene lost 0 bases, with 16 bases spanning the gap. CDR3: CASSVLRSHSSGNTIYF. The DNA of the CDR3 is TGTGCCAGCAGTGTCCTTCGGAGTCATAGCTCTGGAAACACCATATATTTT.

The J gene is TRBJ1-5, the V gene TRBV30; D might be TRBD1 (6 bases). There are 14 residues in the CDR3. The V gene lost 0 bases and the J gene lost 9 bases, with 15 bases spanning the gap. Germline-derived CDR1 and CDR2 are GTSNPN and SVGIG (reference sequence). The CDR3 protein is CAWSVLQGAGPQHF. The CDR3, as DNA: TGTGCCTGGAGTGTACTACAGGGAGCAGGGCCCCAGCATTTT.

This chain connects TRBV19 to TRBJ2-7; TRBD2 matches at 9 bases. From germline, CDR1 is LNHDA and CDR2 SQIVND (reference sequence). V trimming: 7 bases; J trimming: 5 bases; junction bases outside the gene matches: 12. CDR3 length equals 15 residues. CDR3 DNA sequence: TGTGCCAGTACCACAAGGAGCGGGAGGCGACACGAGCAGTACTTC. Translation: CASTTRSGRRHEQYF. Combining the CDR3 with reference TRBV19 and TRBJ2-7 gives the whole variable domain DGGITQSPKYLFRKEGQNVTLSCEQNLNHDAMYWYRQDPGQGLRLIYYSQIVNDFQKGDIAEGYSVSREKKESFPLTVTSAQKNPTAFYLCASTTRSGRRHEQYFGPGTRLTVT.

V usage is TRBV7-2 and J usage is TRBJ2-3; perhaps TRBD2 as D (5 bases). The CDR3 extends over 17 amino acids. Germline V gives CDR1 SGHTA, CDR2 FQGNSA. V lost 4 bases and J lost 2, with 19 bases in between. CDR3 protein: CASSSPGSIPHTDTQYF. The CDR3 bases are TGTGCCAGCAGCTCCCCGGGGAGTATTCCCCACACAGATACGCAGTATTTT.

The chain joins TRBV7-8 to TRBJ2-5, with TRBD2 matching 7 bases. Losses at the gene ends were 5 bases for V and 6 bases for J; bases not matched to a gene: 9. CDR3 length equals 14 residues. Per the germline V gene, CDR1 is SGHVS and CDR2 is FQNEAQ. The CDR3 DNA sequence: TGTGCCAGCAGCCAAAGGGACTATACGAAGACCCAGTACTTC. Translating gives CASSQRDYTKTQYF.

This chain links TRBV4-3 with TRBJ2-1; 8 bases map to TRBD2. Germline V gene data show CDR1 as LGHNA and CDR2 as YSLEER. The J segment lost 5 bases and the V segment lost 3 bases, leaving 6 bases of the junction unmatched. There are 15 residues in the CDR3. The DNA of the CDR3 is TGCGCCAGCAGCCATTCGGGACTAGATAACAATGAGCAGTTCTTC. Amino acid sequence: CASSHSGLDNNEQFF.